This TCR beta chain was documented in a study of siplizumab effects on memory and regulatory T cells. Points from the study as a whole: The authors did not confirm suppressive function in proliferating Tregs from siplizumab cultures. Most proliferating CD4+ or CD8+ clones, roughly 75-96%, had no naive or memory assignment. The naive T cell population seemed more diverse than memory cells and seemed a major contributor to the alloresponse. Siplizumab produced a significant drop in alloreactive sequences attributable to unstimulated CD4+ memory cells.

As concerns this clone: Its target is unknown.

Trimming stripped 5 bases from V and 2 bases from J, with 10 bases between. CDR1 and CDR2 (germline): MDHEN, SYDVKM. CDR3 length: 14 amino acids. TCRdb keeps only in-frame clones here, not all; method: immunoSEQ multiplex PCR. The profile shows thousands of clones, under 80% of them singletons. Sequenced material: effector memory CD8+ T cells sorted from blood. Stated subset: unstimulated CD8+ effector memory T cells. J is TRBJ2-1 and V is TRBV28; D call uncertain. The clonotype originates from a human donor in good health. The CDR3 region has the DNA TGTGCCAGCAGTACACGGACGGCCTACAATGAGCAGTTCTTC. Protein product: CASSTRTAYNEQFF.